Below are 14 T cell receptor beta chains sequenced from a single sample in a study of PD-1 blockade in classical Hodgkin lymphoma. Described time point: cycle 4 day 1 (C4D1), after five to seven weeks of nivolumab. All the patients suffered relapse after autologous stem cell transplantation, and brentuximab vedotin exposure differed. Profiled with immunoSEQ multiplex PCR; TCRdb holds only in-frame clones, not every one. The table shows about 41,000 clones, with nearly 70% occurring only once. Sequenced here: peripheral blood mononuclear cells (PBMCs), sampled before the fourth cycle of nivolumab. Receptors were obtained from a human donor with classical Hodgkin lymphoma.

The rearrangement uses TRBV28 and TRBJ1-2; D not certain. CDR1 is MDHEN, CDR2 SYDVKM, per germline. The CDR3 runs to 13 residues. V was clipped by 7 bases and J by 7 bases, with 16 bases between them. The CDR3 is CASIDTDWGGYTF. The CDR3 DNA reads TGTGCCAGCATCGACACGGACTGGGGTGGCTACACCTTC.

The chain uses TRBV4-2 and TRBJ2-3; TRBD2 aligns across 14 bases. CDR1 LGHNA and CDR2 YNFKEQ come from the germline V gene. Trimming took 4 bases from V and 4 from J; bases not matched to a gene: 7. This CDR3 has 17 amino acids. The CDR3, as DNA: TGTGCCAGCAGCCCGCAGACTAGCGGGGGGGCCGCAGATACGCAGTATTTT. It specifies CASSPQTSGGAADTQYF.

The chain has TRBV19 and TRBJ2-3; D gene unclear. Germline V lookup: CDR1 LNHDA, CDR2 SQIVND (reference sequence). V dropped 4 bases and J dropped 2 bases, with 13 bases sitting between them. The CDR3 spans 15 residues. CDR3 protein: CASSTRTEHTDTQYF. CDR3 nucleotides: TGTGCCAGTAGTACCCGGACGGAACACACAGATACGCAGTATTTT.

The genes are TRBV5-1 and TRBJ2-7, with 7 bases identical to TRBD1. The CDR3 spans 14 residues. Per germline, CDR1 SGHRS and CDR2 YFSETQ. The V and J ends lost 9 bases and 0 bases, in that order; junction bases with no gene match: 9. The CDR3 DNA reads TGCGCCAAAACGGGACAGAGAAGCTCCTACGAGCAGTACTTC. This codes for CAKTGQRSSYEQYF.

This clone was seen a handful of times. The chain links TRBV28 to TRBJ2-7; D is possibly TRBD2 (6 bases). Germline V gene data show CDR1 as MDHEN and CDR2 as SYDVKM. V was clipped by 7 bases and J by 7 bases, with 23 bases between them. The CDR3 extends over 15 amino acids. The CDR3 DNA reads TGTGCCAGCACCCCCCGCCTGCGGGACTGGGAGGAGCAGTACTTC. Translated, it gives CASTPRLRDWEEQYF.

The CDR3 reads CASSEGRGLIPYEQYF. The DNA for the CDR3 is TGTGCCAGCAGTGAAGGCCGCGGCCTGATACCTTACGAGCAGTACTTC. J is TRBJ2-7 and V is TRBV2; D is uncertain. Germline assignment: CDR1 SNHLY and CDR2 FYNNEI. Trimming pared 1 base from V and 4 bases from J, leaving 17 bases between. The CDR3 has 16 amino acids.

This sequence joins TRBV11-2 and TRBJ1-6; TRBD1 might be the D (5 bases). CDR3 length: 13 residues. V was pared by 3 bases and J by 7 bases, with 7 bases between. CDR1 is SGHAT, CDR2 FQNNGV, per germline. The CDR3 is CASSFGANSPLHF. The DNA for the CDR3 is TGTGCCAGCAGCTTTGGGGCGAATTCACCCCTCCACTTT.

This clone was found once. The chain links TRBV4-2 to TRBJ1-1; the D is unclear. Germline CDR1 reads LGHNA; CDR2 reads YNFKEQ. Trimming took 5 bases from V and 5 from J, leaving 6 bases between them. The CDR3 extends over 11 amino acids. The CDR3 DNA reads TGTGCCAGCAGCTTTCTGACTGAAGCTTTCTTT. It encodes CASSFLTEAFF.

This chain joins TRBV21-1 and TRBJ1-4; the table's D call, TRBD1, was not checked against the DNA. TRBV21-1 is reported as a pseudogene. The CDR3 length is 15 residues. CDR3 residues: CASSQDRATYEKLFF. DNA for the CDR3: TGTGCCAGCAGTCAGGACAGGGCGACGTATGAAAAACTGTTTTTT.

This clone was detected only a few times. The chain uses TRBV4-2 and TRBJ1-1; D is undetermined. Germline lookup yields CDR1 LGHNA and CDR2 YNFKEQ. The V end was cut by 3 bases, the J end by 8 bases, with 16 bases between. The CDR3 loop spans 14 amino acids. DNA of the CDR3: TGTGCCAGCAGCCATGCTCAGAATGCGCCCGAAGCTTTCTTT. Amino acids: CASSHAQNAPEAFF.

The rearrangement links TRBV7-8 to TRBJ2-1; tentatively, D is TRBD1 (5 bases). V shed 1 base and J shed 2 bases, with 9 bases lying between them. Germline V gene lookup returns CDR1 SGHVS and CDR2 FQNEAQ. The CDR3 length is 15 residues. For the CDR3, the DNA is TGTGCCAGCAGCTTAGACCAGGGTCCCTACAATGAGCAGTTCTTC. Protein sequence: CASSLDQGPYNEQFF. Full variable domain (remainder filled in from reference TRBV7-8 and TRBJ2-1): GAGVSQSPRYKVAKRGQDVALRCDPISGHVSLFWYQQALGQGPEFLTYFQNEAQLDKSGLPSDRFFAERPEGSVSTLKIQRTQQEDSAVYLCASSLDQGPYNEQFFGPGTRLTVL.

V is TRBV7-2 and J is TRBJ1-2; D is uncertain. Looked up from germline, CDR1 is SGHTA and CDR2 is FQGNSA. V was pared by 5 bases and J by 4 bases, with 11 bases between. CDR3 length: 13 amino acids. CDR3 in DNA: TGTGCCAGCAGCCTCTCGGCCACCTATGGCTACACCTTC. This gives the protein CASSLSATYGYTF.

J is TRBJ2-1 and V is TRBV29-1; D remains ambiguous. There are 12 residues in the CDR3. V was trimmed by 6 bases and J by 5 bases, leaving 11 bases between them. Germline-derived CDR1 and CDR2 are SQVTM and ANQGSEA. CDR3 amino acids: CSVGTYNNEQFF. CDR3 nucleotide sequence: TGCAGCGTCGGTACGTATAACAATGAGCAGTTCTTC.

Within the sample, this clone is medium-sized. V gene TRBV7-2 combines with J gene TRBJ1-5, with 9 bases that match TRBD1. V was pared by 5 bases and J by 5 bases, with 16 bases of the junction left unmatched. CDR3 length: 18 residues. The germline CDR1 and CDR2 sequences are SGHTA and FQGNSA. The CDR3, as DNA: TGTGCCAGCAGCCCCGCGGGGACAGGGATCTCCCATCATCAGCCCCAGCATTTT. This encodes CASSPAGTGISHHQPQHF.